Listed here are 28 T cell receptor beta chains from one sample, sequenced in a study of identical twins. TCRdb re-derived calls from the 5' RACE reads in MiXCR, one entry per CDR3 protein. Seen here are 700,000 to 950,000 distinct CDR3 sequences, approximately 13% observed once, and the top ten hold about 1.5%. These data are also associated with another study on yellow fever vaccine responses in identical twins.

The sequencing input was PBMCs. The source of these receptors is a woman between 18 and 29 years old in good health.

The chain is built from TRBV27 and TRBJ2-2; D gene ambiguous. V lost 7 bases to trimming and J lost 0 bases, with 9 bases between them. CDR1 is MNHEY, CDR2 SMNVEV, per germline (reference sequence). CDR3 size: 14 residues. CDR3 protein: CASNSVSNTGELFF. The CDR3 DNA is TGTGCCAGCAACAGCGTATCGAACACCGGGGAGCTGTTTTTT.

V usage is TRBV12-3 or TRBV12-4 and J usage is TRBJ2-2, with unresolved D. This CDR3 has 15 residues. The ends were cut back, 7 bases at V and 4 bases at J, with 16 bases in the middle. CDR3 region: CASTSRVPSTGELFF. For the CDR3, the DNA is TGTGCCAGCACCTCCCGGGTCCCTAGCACCGGGGAGCTGTTTTTT.

This clonotype was seen at least ten times. The chain is built from TRBV12-3 or TRBV12-4 and TRBJ2-2; no reliable D call. The CDR3 loop spans 14 amino acids. V was cut by 1 base and J by 7 bases, with 10 bases left in between. CDR3 in DNA: TGTGCCAGCAGTTTAGGGGCGAGGATCGGGGAGCTGTTTTTT. Translated: CASSLGARIGELFF.

V usage is TRBV15 and J usage is TRBJ2-2; 12 nucleotides match TRBD2. The CDR3 covers 16 residues. CDR1 is LNHNV, CDR2 YYDKDF, per germline (reference sequence). J gave up 2 bases and V 3 bases, and 1 base lay outside the gene matches. CDR3 residues: CATSSGLAGNTGELFF. Here the CDR3 DNA reads TGTGCCACCAGCAGCGGACTAGCGGGAAACACCGGGGAGCTGTTTTTT.

This clonotype occurred many times. This chain links TRBV12-3 or TRBV12-4 with TRBJ2-1; D ambiguous. The CDR3 length is 11 residues. V gave up 6 bases and J gave up 8 bases, with 8 bases separating them. The CDR3 reads CASSERDEQFF. The CDR3 bases are TGTGCCAGCAGCGAAAGGGATGAGCAGTTCTTC.

On this clonotype itself: A much larger clone sits a single nucleotide away, making a read error possible. The V gene is TRBV12-3 or TRBV12-4, the J gene TRBJ2-1; the D is unclear. The germline V and J ends were trimmed by 5 bases and 8 bases, with 10 bases remaining between them. The length of the CDR3 is 12 residues. The CDR3 bases are TGTGCCAGCAGTCCCAGGTGGGATGAGCAGTTCTTC. As protein: CASSPRWDEQFF.

J is TRBJ2-1 and V is TRBV3-1; 13 bases fit TRBD2. V shed 4 bases, J shed 12 bases, and the junction held 12 bases outside the gene matches. This CDR3 has 16 residues. Germline V gives CDR1 LGHDT, CDR2 YNNKEL (reference sequence). CDR3 region: CASSRGLAGLGSLQFF. As DNA, the CDR3 is TGTGCCAGCAGCCGGGGACTAGCGGGATTGGGGAGTCTGCAGTTCTTC.

This clonotype has only a few counts. The chain carries TRBV25-1 and TRBJ1-5; D call uncertain. Per germline, CDR1 MGHDK and CDR2 SYGVNS. The CDR3 consists of 16 residues. V gave up 2 bases and J gave up 9 bases, with 20 bases separating them. The CDR3 coding sequence is TGTGCCAGCAGTGAAGACGGTGGAGTCATCAATGGGCCCCAGCATTTT. Its translation is CASSEDGGVINGPQHF.

This clonotype was detected a few times. V is TRBV10-3 and J is TRBJ2-1; 11 bases align to TRBD2. The length of the CDR3 is 16 residues. The junction had 9 bases not matched to a gene; V was cut back by 3 bases and J by 8 bases. Germline V gives CDR1 ENHRY, CDR2 SYGVKD. This chain's CDR3 is CAISDDSGGAGYEQFF. Here the CDR3 DNA reads TGTGCCATCAGTGACGATAGCGGGGGGGCAGGCTATGAGCAGTTCTTC.

In its sample, this clonotype was seen a few times. The chain is built from TRBV7-8 and TRBJ2-1; 8 bases fit TRBD2. CDR1 is SGHVS and CDR2 is FQNEAQ in the germline V gene. This CDR3 has 14 residues. With 5 bases clipped from V and 6 bases from J, the junction kept 6 bases outside the gene matches. The CDR3 here is CASSLQAGVNEQFF. CDR3 nucleotide sequence: TGTGCCAGCAGCCTACAAGCGGGAGTCAATGAGCAGTTCTTC.

CDR3 loop: CASSHIGTVSGANVLTF. DNA for the CDR3: TGTGCCAGTAGTCATATTGGGACGGTTTCTGGGGCCAACGTCCTGACTTTC. The chain is built from TRBV19 and TRBJ2-6, with D perhaps matching TRBD1 or TRBD2 (5 bases each). Germline values: CDR1 LNHDA, CDR2 SQIVND (reference sequence). The CDR3 runs to 17 residues. The V and J ends lost 5 bases and 1 base respectively, with 15 bases between them.

This clonotype was picked up a small number of times. V and J are TRBV7-8 and TRBJ2-1; tentative D call: TRBD2 (6 bases). The CDR3 covers 17 residues. V was clipped by 0 bases and J by 5 bases, with 17 bases between them. Looked up from germline, CDR1 is SGHVS and CDR2 is FQNEAQ. CDR3 coding DNA: TGTGCCAGCAGCTTAGCGCCCCGGGACTGGCTAAACAATGAGCAGTTCTTC. This encodes CASSLAPRDWLNNEQFF.

This clonotype has at least ten counts. The chain recombines TRBV10-1 with TRBJ2-2, with 7 bases that match TRBD1. The V and J ends lost 6 bases and 4 bases, in that order; junction bases with no gene match: 5. This CDR3 contains 14 residues. From germline, CDR1 is WNHNN and CDR2 SYGVQD (reference sequence). This chain's CDR3 is CASREQGSTGELFF. CDR3 sequence (DNA): TGCGCCAGCAGGGAACAGGGGAGCACCGGGGAGCTGTTTTTT.

This clonotype was seen a few times. V usage is TRBV7-9 and J usage is TRBJ2-2, with TRBD1 as a possible D gene (6 bases). This CDR3 spans 16 amino acids. The germline CDR1 and CDR2 sequences are SEHNR and FQNEAQ (reference sequence). V dropped 2 bases and J dropped 2 bases, with 12 bases sitting between them. The CDR3 reads CASSLKGHPNTGELFF. The CDR3 coding sequence is TGTGCCAGCAGCTTAAAGGGACATCCCAACACCGGGGAGCTGTTTTTT.

This clonotype has only a few counts. This sequence joins TRBV4-1 and TRBJ2-5; no reliable D call. Trimming shortened V by 1 base and J by 13 bases, and 16 bases separated the two germline ends. This CDR3 region has 13 residues. Germline V gene lookup returns CDR1 MGHRA and CDR2 YSYEKL. The DNA for the CDR3 is TGCGCCAGCAGCCAAGTTGCCGACCCCCCCCGGTACTTC. Amino acids: CASSQVADPPRYF.

This chain links TRBV19 with TRBJ2-1; 7 bases fit TRBD1. Per germline, CDR1 LNHDA and CDR2 SQIVND (reference sequence). Losses at the gene ends were 1 base for V and 2 bases for J; bases not matched to a gene: 5. The CDR3 spans 16 residues. The CDR3 reads CASSIGGQSPYNEQFF. CDR3 sequence (DNA): TGTGCCAGTAGTATAGGGGGACAGAGCCCCTACAATGAGCAGTTCTTC.

This clonotype occurred a few times. This chain links TRBV10-3 with TRBJ1-2; 7 bases map to TRBD1. Germline CDR1 ENHRY, CDR2 SYGVKD. The CDR3 runs to 14 residues. V shed 3 bases and J 2 bases; nucleotides not matched to a gene: 3. CDR3 sequence reads: CAISEQGTNYGYTF. The CDR3 DNA sequence: TGTGCCATCAGTGAACAGGGGACGAACTATGGCTACACCTTC.

This clonotype was seen a few times. This chain joins TRBV6-2 or TRBV6-3 and TRBJ2-1; TRBD1 matches at 7 bases. From germline, CDR1 is MNHEY and CDR2 SVGEGT. The CDR3 length is 15 residues. V lost 6 bases to trimming and J lost 9 bases; unmatched junction nucleotides: 14. In DNA form, the CDR3 reads TGTGCCAGCAGCCCCGACAGGGTGGTTTCGGGTGAGCAGTTCTTC. It translates to CASSPDRVVSGEQFF.

This clonotype was counted between two and nine times. The chain links TRBV12-3 or TRBV12-4 to TRBJ2-7; TRBD2 might be the D (6 bases). V lost 5 bases to trimming and J lost 4 bases, with 15 bases between them. The CDR3 has 14 amino acids. The CDR3 DNA reads as TGTGCCAGCAGTCCGGCTAGCGTCGGGTACGAGCAGTACTTC. Protein sequence: CASSPASVGYEQYF.

The V call is TRBV20-1, the J call TRBJ2-1; 8 nucleotides agree with TRBD2. From germline, CDR1 is DFQATT and CDR2 SNEGSKA (reference sequence). The CDR3 has 15 residues. V shed 1 base, J shed 2 bases, and the junction held 4 bases outside the gene matches. The CDR3, as DNA: TGCAGTGCTAGAGTCGCGGGAGGTGCCTACAATGAGCAGTTCTTC. The encoded protein is CSARVAGGAYNEQFF.

A few counts support this clonotype. The rearrangement uses TRBV29-1 and TRBJ1-1, with TRBD1 as a possible D gene (6 bases). Trimming stripped 4 bases from V and 3 bases from J, with 9 bases between. Germline assignment: CDR1 SQVTM and CDR2 ANQGSEA. There are 12 residues in the CDR3. The DNA for the CDR3 is TGCAGCGTTGTAGGGGGTTACACTGAAGCTTTCTTT. It translates to CSVVGGYTEAFF. Full variable domain (rest looked up from reference TRBV29-1 and TRBJ1-1): SAVISQKPSRDICQRGTSLTIQCQVDSQVTMMFWYRQQPGQSLTLIATANQGSEATYESGFVIDKFPISRPNLTFSTLTVSNMSPEDSSIYLCSVVGGYTEAFFGQGTRLTVV.

In this sample, this clonotype turned up a few times. The rearrangement links TRBV7-8 to TRBJ2-1; D remains ambiguous. The CDR3 runs 13 residues. Germline assignment: CDR1 SGHVS and CDR2 FQNEAQ. Trimming took off 1 base at V and 7 bases at J, with 8 bases between the two ends. This CDR3 reads CASSLVLRNEQFF. In nucleotides, the CDR3 is TGTGCCAGCAGCTTAGTTCTCAGGAATGAGCAGTTCTTC.

This clonotype was seen a handful of times. The chain combines TRBV3-1 with TRBJ2-5; no clear D gene. Germline lookup yields CDR1 LGHDT and CDR2 YNNKEL (reference sequence). The CDR3 runs to 15 residues. V lost 0 bases and J lost 2, with 10 bases in between. The CDR3 protein is CASSQDLLEQETQYF. CDR3 sequence (DNA): TGTGCCAGCAGCCAAGATCTGCTAGAACAAGAGACCCAGTACTTC.

This clonotype showed up just a few times. V is TRBV13 and J is TRBJ2-3, with unresolved D. V shed 0 bases and J shed 2 bases, with 9 bases lying between them. This CDR3 has 15 residues. The germline V gene has CDR1 PRHDT and CDR2 FYEKMQ (reference sequence). CDR3 amino acids: CASSLGVYNTDTQYF. The CDR3 nucleotides read TGTGCCAGCAGCTTAGGAGTTTACAACACAGATACGCAGTATTTT.

This clonotype was observed a handful of times. The chain couples TRBV3-1 to TRBJ2-7; D may be TRBD2 (6 bases). CDR3 length: 16 residues. The V gene's germline CDR1 is LGHDT and CDR2 YNNKEL (reference sequence). The ends were cut back, 1 base at V and 2 bases at J, with 15 bases in the middle. CDR3 DNA sequence: TGTGCCAGCAGCCAAGCGGCTGGTAGCGGAACCTACGAGCAGTACTTC. Its protein product is CASSQAAGSGTYEQYF.

The chain uses TRBV2 and TRBJ2-1; TRBD1 matches at 10 bases. V was pared by 2 bases and J by 4 bases, with 5 bases of the junction left unmatched. Germline-derived CDR1 and CDR2 are SNHLY and FYNNEI. CDR3 size: 16 residues. The CDR3 region is CASSERGQGFYNEQFF. CDR3 DNA sequence: TGTGCCAGCAGTGAAAGGGGACAGGGGTTTTACAATGAGCAGTTCTTC. The full variable domain, rest sourced from reference TRBV2 and TRBJ2-1, is EPEVTQTPSHQVTQMGQEVILRCVPISNHLYFYWYRQILGQKVEFLVSFYNNEISEKSEIFDDQFSVERPDGSNFTLKIRSTKLEDSAMYFCASSERGQGFYNEQFFGPGTRLTVL.

The V gene is TRBV19, the J gene TRBJ1-2, with D unresolved. Trimming pared 0 bases from V and 4 bases from J, leaving 15 bases between. Germline CDR1 reads LNHDA; CDR2 reads SQIVND (reference sequence). The CDR3 runs 16 residues. The DNA for the CDR3 is TGTGCCAGTAGTATAGATCTCGGCGACGGGATCTATGGCTACACCTTC. It codes for CASSIDLGDGIYGYTF.

The chain carries TRBV5-1 and TRBJ2-1, with a possible D match to TRBD2 (6 bases). V lost 5 bases and J lost 7, with 16 bases in between. The CDR3 contains 14 residues. Germline assignment: CDR1 SGHRS and CDR2 YFSETQ. CDR3 nucleotides: TGCGCCAGCAGGGGCGGGCCGGAGGGGAATGAGCAGTTCTTC. Encoded protein: CASRGGPEGNEQFF.